This TCR beta chain originates from a study of vaccination effects on CD4 cells after COVID-19. Study-level results: Missing from the study were early post-infection timepoints, and its convalescent patients were few.

Expansion of antigen-specific CD4+ T cells with viral peptide pools was carried out by the ViraFEST assay before sequencing. Cells that had been cultured for approximately eleven days were the source of isolated CD4+ T cells. The participants, recipients of two vaccine doses, got either BNT162b2 or mRNA-1273. A remark on this clone: Its antigen is currently unknown.

The method was immunoSEQ multiplex PCR; TCRdb's version includes in-frame clones alone and lacks a portion of them. The sample lists under 80,000 clones; roughly 79% were seen once. The CDR3 spans 15 residues. The sequence came from a human donor who received a COVID-19 vaccine. The rearrangement links TRBV21-1 to TRBJ2-1; TRBD1 reflects the table's D call only, with no check against the DNA. TRBV21-1 is an annotated pseudogene. The sample in question was CD4+ T cells from PBMCs cultured with HCoV-OC43 spike peptides, obtained after COVID-19 vaccination. Subset given: HCoV-OC43 spike overlapping peptide pool stimulation. The CDR3 sequence: CASSKDRNDGSQQFF. In nucleotides, the CDR3 is TGTGCCAGCAGCAAAGACAGGAACGATGGATCTCAGCAGTTCTTC.